What follows describes a single T cell receptor (beta chain). Its antigen is not known. The CDR3 covers 14 residues. V lost 5 bases and J lost 7; bases outside the gene matches: 3. CDR1 and CDR2 (germline): MNHEY, SMNVEV (reference sequence). The data were taken from a study of OX40 agonist ivuxolimab in advanced cancers. Overall study: The treatment was a fully human IgG2 OX40 agonist, ivuxolimab.

Study-wide results and limits: At 0.1 to 3.0 mg/kg, CD4+ and CD8+ blood T cells expanded clonally by week 6. With doses of 0.1-3.0 mg/kg, partial responders showed among the lowest clonal expansion.

Sequencing used immunoSEQ multiplex PCR; TCRdb keeps in-frame clones, though not all of them. The table shows approximately 74,000 clones, with around 93% occurring only once. The source was CD4+ or CD8+ T cells sorted from blood, collected in a trial of the OX40 agonist ivuxolimab. The V gene is TRBV27, the J gene TRBJ1-6; 9 positions match TRBD1. This TCR was recovered from an adult with an advanced solid tumor such as melanoma, head and neck, liver or kidney cancer. The DNA for the CDR3 is TGTGCCAGCAGTGCGACAGGGGGAAATTCACCCCTCCACTTT. Translation: CASSATGGNSPLHF.